This TCR beta chain came from a study of blood T cell repertoires in COVID-19. Profiled with immunoSEQ multiplex PCR; TCRdb holds only in-frame clones, not every one. The data show roughly 240,000 clones, with about 87% seen just once and around 0.8% held by the top ten. Trimming left V 0 bases short and J 4 bases short, with 2 bases between. This CDR3 is built from 12 residues. The germline CDR1 and CDR2 sequences are ENHRY and SYGVKD. The chain combines TRBV10-3 with TRBJ2-3, with D hard to call. The receptor's source is a man aged 50 to 59 who had been exposed to COVID-19. The sequencing sample was made of PBMCs or T cells enriched from blood (not recorded which). CDR3 nucleotide sequence: TGTGCCATCAGTGAGTCCTCAGATACGCAGTATTTT. Amino acid sequence: CAISESSDTQYF.